A single sample is the source of the 12 T cell receptor beta chains below, sequenced in a study of T cell responses to AZD1222 COVID-19 vaccine (dated by TCRdb to about 2021). The time point label here, explained by the study, means: about 28 days (+/-7) after the second vaccine dose. The library came from the immunoSEQ multiplex PCR assay. TCRdb's version of the immuneACCESS table is confined to in-frame rearrangements and falls short of the full clone set. An unresolved V gene accounts for under half of the shortfall where checked; the remainder is of unknown origin. The sample table lists over 110,000 clones, 90% of them with a count of one. About 1.5% of the sample is taken by the ten largest. The input for sequencing was peripheral blood, taken 28 days after the second AZD1222 dose. The receptors stem from an adult who received the AZD1222 COVID-19 vaccine.

The CDR3 region is CASRGISGGAFF. As DNA, the CDR3 is TGTGCCAGCAGGGGGATCTCGGGGGGAGCTTTCTTT. The V and J genes are TRBV2 and TRBJ1-1; a possible D gene is TRBD1 (5 bases). The germline V and J ends were trimmed by 6 bases and 10 bases, with 15 bases remaining between them. This CDR3 spans 12 amino acids. In germline, CDR1 is SNHLY, CDR2 FYNNEI.

The rearrangement joins TRBV30 to TRBJ1-2; no reliable D call. Germline V gives CDR1 GTSNPN, CDR2 SVGIG (reference sequence). V was pared by 7 bases and J by 6 bases, with 18 bases between. The CDR3 has 13 amino acids. The CDR3 DNA reads TGTGCCTTTAGGTTGGGCGGAATTCATGGCTACACCTTC. It codes for CAFRLGGIHGYTF.

The genes are TRBV5-8 and TRBJ1-5, with 9 bases that match TRBD1. CDR3 length: 16 residues. Trimming removed 0 bases from V and 6 bases from J; junction bases left unmatched: 7. Germline-derived CDR1 and CDR2 are SGHTS and YDEGEE. The CDR3, as DNA: TGTGCCAGCAGCTTGGGGGTTGGGACAGGGTTTCAGCCCCAGCATTTT. Amino acids: CASSLGVGTGFQPQHF. Full variable domain (missing parts from reference TRBV5-8 and TRBJ1-5): EAGVTQSPTHLIKTRGQQATLRCSPISGHTSVYWYQQALGLGLQFLLWYDEGEERNRGNFPPRFSGRQFPNYSSELNVNALELEDSALYLCASSLGVGTGFQPQHFGDGTRLSIL.

V is TRBV28 and J is TRBJ1-1, with D possibly matching TRBD1 (6 bases). V was shortened by 2 bases and J by 1 base, with 11 bases between the two germline ends. CDR1 MDHEN and CDR2 SYDVKM come from the germline V gene. This CDR3 spans 15 amino acids. Here the CDR3 reads CASSLVGGQNTEAFF. The CDR3 region has the DNA TGTGCCAGCAGTTTAGTCGGGGGGCAGAACACTGAAGCTTTCTTT.

The J gene is TRBJ1-2, the V gene TRBV5-1; 7 bases align to TRBD1. V lost 4 bases, J lost 5 bases, and 5 bases stayed unmatched. This CDR3 contains 13 residues. Germline V lookup: CDR1 SGHRS, CDR2 YFSETQ. CDR3 amino acids: CASSRDREYGYTF. CDR3 coding DNA: TGCGCCAGCAGCCGGGACAGAGAATATGGCTACACCTTC.

The rearrangement links TRBV14 to TRBJ2-5, with D possibly TRBD2 on 5 matching bases. V dropped 3 bases and J dropped 5 bases, with 13 bases sitting between them. Germline V gene lookup returns CDR1 SGHDN and CDR2 FVKESK. CDR3 length equals 14 residues. This chain's CDR3 is CASSHLTRYETQYF. The CDR3, as DNA: TGTGCCAGCAGCCACCTCACTAGATACGAGACCCAGTACTTC.

CDR3 nucleotide sequence: TGCGCCAGCAGCGGTCCCAAGGGGGGGAGCTACTATGGCTACACCTTC. Its translation: CASSGPKGGSYYGYTF. The J gene is TRBJ1-2, the V gene TRBV4-1; a weak D match, TRBD1 (6 bases). Trimming took off 5 bases at V and 3 bases at J, with 19 bases between the two ends. Looked up from germline, CDR1 is MGHRA and CDR2 is YSYEKL. The CDR3 covers 16 residues.

The chain links TRBV21-1 to TRBJ1-5. TRBV21-1 is a listed pseudogene. The CDR3 totals 19 residues. The CDR3 here is CASSNQRTANDHSNQPQHF. The DNA of the CDR3 is TGTGCCAGCAGCAATCAGCGGACGGCAAACGATCATAGCAATCAGCCCCAGCATTTT.

This rearrangement joins TRBV10-2 to TRBJ2-7, with 8 bases that match TRBD2. The CDR3 is 13 residues long. Germline V gene data show CDR1 as WSHSY and CDR2 as SAAADI. V lost 3 bases, J lost 6 bases, and 4 bases stayed unmatched. The CDR3 loop is CASSEVRGGEQYV. The DNA for the CDR3 is TGCGCCAGCAGTGAAGTCCGGGGGGGCGAGCAGTACGTC.

V and J are TRBV6-2 or TRBV6-3 and TRBJ1-3; unclear D gene. Germline V gene data show CDR1 as MNHEY and CDR2 as SVGEGT. The length of the CDR3 is 18 residues. Trimming stripped 2 bases from V and 4 bases from J, with 21 bases between. The CDR3 coding sequence is TGTGCCAGCAGTTACCCCGGGAACCTCAACCGAGGGGGAAACACCATATATTTT. Protein sequence: CASSYPGNLNRGGNTIYF.

The chain links TRBV4-1 to TRBJ1-2; tentative D call: TRBD1 (5 bases). Germline V CDR1 and CDR2: MGHRA, YSYEKL. Between the trimmed V and J ends, which lost 1 base and 5 bases, there was a span of 17 bases. The CDR3 consists of 16 residues. In DNA form, the CDR3 reads TGCGCCAGCAGCCAAGTGTCCCAGGGACTAGGATATGGCTACACCTTC. It is translated as CASSQVSQGLGYGYTF.

The rearrangement links TRBV9 to TRBJ2-1; the D gene is possibly TRBD2 (6 bases). Trimming removed 0 bases at V and 0 bases at J, with 16 bases between. In germline, CDR1 is SGDLS, CDR2 YYNGEE. The CDR3 runs 18 residues. The CDR3 DNA sequence: TGTGCCAGCAGCGTAGAAAGACCGGGACTTAGCTCCTACAATGAGCAGTTCTTC. Its translation is CASSVERPGLSSYNEQFF.